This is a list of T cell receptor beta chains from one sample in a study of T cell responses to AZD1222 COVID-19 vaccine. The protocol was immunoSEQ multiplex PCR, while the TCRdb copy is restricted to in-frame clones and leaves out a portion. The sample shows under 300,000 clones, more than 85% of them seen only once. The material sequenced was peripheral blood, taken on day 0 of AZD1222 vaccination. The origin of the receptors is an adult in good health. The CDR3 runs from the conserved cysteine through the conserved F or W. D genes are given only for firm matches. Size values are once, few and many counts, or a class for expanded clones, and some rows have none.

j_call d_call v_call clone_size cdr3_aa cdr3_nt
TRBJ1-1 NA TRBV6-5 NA CASSYDLNTEAFF TGTGCCAGCAGTTACGATCTGAACACTGAAGCTTTCTTT
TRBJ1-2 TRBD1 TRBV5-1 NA CASSSTGAPSYGYTF TGCGCCAGCAGCTCCACAGGGGCTCCGTCCTATGGCTACACCTTC
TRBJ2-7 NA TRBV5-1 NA CASSLGIGAYEQYF TGCGCCAGCAGCTTGGGGATTGGGGCCTACGAGCAGTACTTC
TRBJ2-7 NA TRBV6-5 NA CATSGVGEQYF TGTGCCACCTCCGGGGTGGGGGAGCAGTACTTC
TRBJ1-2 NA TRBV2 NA CASLRGLATIDGYTF TGTGCCAGCCTCCGGGGGCTGGCTACTATCGATGGCTACACCTTC
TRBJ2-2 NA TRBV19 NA CASSIAAGGTGELFF TGTGCCAGTAGTATAGCCGCCGGGGGCACCGGGGAGCTGTTTTTT
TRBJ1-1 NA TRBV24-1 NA CATSDSRAEAFF TGTGCCACCAGTGATTCGCGGGCGGAAGCTTTCTTT
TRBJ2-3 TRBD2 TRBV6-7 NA CASSYPGGRGTDTQYF TGTGCCAGCAGTTATCCGGGGGGGAGGGGTACAGATACGCAGTATTTT
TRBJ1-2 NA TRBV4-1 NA CASSQKERSRYYGYTF TGCGCCAGCAGCCAAAAGGAAAGGAGCAGATACTATGGCTACACCTTC
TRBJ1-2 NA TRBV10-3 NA CAISDGRGGYGYTF TGTGCCATCAGTGACGGCAGGGGAGGCTATGGCTACACCTTC
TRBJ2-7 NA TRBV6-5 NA CASSYNPRDNSYEQYF TGTGCCAGCAGTTACAACCCCCGGGACAACTCCTACGAGCAGTACTTC
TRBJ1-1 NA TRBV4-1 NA CASSQDYLGTEAFF TGCGCCAGCAGCCAAGATTATCTGGGAACTGAAGCTTTCTTT
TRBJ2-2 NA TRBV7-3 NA CASQGPSNTGELFF TGTGCCAGTCAGGGGCCGTCGAACACCGGGGAGCTGTTTTTT
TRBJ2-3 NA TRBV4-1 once CASSQGERNADTQYF TGCGCCAGCAGCCAAGGGGAAAGAAACGCAGATACGCAGTATTTT
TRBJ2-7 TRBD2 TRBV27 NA CASKGLAVLSSYEQYF TGTGCCAGCAAGGGACTAGCGGTCCTGAGCTCCTACGAGCAGTACTTC
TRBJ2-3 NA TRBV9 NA CASSLTSRTEGDTQYF TGTGCCAGCAGCCTCACTTCCCGGACAGAGGGGGATACGCAGTATTTT
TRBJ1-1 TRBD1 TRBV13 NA CASSGYRGRNTEAFF TGTGCCAGCAGCGGATACAGGGGGCGGAACACTGAAGCTTTCTTT
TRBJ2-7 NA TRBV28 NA CASRPLTAYEQYF TGTGCCAGCAGACCATTGACAGCTTACGAGCAGTACTTC
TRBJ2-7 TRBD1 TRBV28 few CASRGLRGRGPSYEQYF TGTGCCAGCAGGGGACTCAGGGGGCGCGGACCATCCTACGAGCAGTACTTC
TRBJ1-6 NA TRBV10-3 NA CAISVAPRDSPLHF TGTGCCATCAGTGTCGCTCCCCGGGATTCACCCCTCCACTTT
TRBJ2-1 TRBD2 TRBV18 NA CASSPGWGGYNEQFF TGTGCCAGCTCACCTGGATGGGGGGGCTACAATGAGCAGTTCTTC
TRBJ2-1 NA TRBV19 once CASSAGLPYNEQFF TGTGCCAGTAGTGCGGGACTGCCCTACAATGAGCAGTTCTTC
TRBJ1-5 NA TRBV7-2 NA CASSSWGNQPQHF TGTGCCAGCAGCTCGTGGGGGAATCAGCCCCAGCATTTT
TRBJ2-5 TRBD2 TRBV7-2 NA CASTRGVAGLWQETQYF TGTGCCAGCACCCGGGGGGTAGCGGGACTGTGGCAAGAGACCCAGTACTTC
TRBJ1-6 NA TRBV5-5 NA CASSLGGDTYNSPLHF TGTGCCAGCAGCTTGGGAGGGGACACCTATAATTCACCCCTCCACTTT
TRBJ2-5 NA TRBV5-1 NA CASSPDSQETQYF TGCGCCAGCAGCCCAGACAGTCAAGAGACCCAGTACTTC
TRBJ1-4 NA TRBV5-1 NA CASSLAATNEKLFF TGCGCCAGCAGCTTGGCGGCAACTAATGAAAAACTGTTTTTT
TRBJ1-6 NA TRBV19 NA CASSERLGPLHF TGTGCCAGTAGTGAGCGCCTCGGGCCCCTCCACTTT
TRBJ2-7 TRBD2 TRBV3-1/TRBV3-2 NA CASSQARLTSGYEQYF TGTGCCAGCAGCCAAGCCCGGCTGACTAGCGGATACGAGCAGTACTTC
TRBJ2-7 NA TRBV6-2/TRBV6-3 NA CASSPRSHEQYF TGTGCCAGCAGTCCAAGGAGCCACGAGCAGTACTTC
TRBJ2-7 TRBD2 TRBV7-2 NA CASSFPLAGGPSYEQYF TGTGCCAGCAGCTTTCCCCTTGCGGGAGGCCCTTCCTACGAGCAGTACTTC
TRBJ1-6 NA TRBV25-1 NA CASSEFFGDSPLHF TGTGCCAGCAGTGAATTCTTCGGGGATTCACCCCTCCACTTT
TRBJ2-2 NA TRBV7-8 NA CASSFERAENTGELFF TGTGCCAGCAGCTTTGAGAGGGCGGAAAACACCGGGGAGCTGTTTTTT